This TCR beta chain was documented in a study of regulatory T cells in long-lasting Graves disease. The CDR3 is made up of 15 amino acids. CDR1 is MNHEY and CDR2 is SMNVEV in the germline V gene (reference sequence). V lost 4 bases to trimming and J lost 1 base, with 10 bases between them. Regarding time point: persistent/refractory GD, antithyroid drugs over 5 years with positive TRAb. Scientists built the TCR library using RNA that was extracted from PBMCs. This clonotype has more than one count but fewer than ten. For TCR beta, libraries came from iRepertoire HTBI primers and Arm-PCR of CDR3 regions. TCRdb called the multiplex PCR reads again in MiXCR, with one record for every CDR3 protein. This table has 500,000 to 700,000 distinct CDR3 sequences, around 30% appearing once.

The chain uses TRBV27 and TRBJ2-2; tentatively, D is TRBD2 (7 bases). This TCR derives from a female donor with Graves disease. Specimen: peripheral blood mononuclear cells (PBMCs), collected when the disease was refractory, from a patient treated with antithyroid drugs. DNA for the CDR3: TGTGCCAGCAGTTCGGGGGGCGGGAACACCGGGGAGCTGTTTTTT. Residues: CASSSGGGNTGELFF.